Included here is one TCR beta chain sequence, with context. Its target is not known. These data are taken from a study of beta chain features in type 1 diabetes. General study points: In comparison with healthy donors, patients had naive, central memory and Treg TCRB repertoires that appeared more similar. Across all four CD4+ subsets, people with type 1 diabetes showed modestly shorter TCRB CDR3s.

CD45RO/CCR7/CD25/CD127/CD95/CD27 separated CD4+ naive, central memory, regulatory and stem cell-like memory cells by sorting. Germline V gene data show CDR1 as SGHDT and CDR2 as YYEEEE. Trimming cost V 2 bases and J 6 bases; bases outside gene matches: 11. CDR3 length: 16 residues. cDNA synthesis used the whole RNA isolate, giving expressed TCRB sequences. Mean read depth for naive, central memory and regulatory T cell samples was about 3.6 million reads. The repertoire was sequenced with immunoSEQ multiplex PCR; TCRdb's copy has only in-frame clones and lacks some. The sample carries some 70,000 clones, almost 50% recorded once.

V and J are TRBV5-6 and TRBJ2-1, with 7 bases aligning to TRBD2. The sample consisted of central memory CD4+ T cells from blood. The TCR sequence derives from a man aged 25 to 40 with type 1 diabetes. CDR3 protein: CASSFPGREWGNEQFF. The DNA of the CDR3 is TGTGCCAGCAGCTTCCCCGGGCGGGAGTGGGGCAATGAGCAGTTCTTC.